The text below deals with one TCR beta chain. The CDR3 spans 15 residues. Trimming pared 3 bases from V and 4 bases from J, leaving 15 bases between. The germline V gene has CDR1 MNHNS and CDR2 SASEGT. The sample is drawn from a study of control samples from healthy donors and cancer patients. The method was immunoSEQ multiplex PCR; TCRdb's version includes in-frame clones alone and lacks a portion of them. The sample yields about 120,000 clones, about 93% seen once. This receptor was taken from a man between 35 and 55 years old in good health. This chain uses TRBV6-1 with TRBJ1-1; D might be TRBD1 (6 bases). The sequencing sample was made of blood. This CDR3 reads CASSDRSGVTTEAFF. The DNA of the CDR3 is TGTGCCAGCAGTGATAGGTCAGGGGTGACCACTGAAGCTTTCTTT.